Reported below is one T cell receptor beta chain. It lacks a known antigen. Qualities for individual bases were not recorded, and no much larger clone is one base off. The data derive from a study of shared clonotypes between healthy human individuals (dated by TCRdb to about 2020). Context from the whole study: A couple of women and a few men aged 18 to 49 years were included in the cohort. The study deeply sequenced blood TCR repertoires of about 5 healthy adults to estimate repertoire size and the extent of clonotype sharing between individuals. Libraries were prepared and TCR repertoires were sequenced by different laboratories using diverse techniques, in order to increase sequencing depth and limit assay-specific biases. Per donor, leukapheresis produced somewhere between about 0.85 and 9.5 billion PBMCs.

Results and caveats for the whole study, not just this receptor: Because the study included a small number of donors, the genetic and exposure-history diversity represented was limited. Pairwise subsampling indicated that sequencing depth was expected to affect the degree of clonotype sharing among donors. Sampling was limited to blood, and TCR repertoires in tissue likely differ from TCR repertoires in blood.

Healthy HIV-negative adults with no recently reported acute infections or vaccinations were included as donors. Every donor was a Caucasian adult residing in Nashville, Tennessee, USA. For unsorted samples, some 90 million PBMCs were counted and genomic DNA was extracted with the QIAamp DNA Blood Mini kit. Blood was obtained by leukapheresis, after which PBMCs were separated by Ficoll-Histopaque density gradient centrifugation and cryopreserved in liquid nitrogen vapor phase. The CDR3 has 14 amino acids, counting the end cysteine and phenylalanine. The kept DNA is CDR3 alone, 42 bases in frame from the first base. Compared with germline, V lacks 2 bases and J lacks 6 bases; bases without a gene match: 3. The germline V gene encodes CDR1 SGHTA and CDR2 FQGTGA. Using the deep immunoSEQ assay, multiplex PCR amplified TCR CDR3 regions from genomic DNA. Extracted genomic DNA from each cell subset was spread evenly across all wells of several immunoSEQ 96-well plates, with each plate serving as a replicate. For unsorted PBMC, each replicate PCR was loaded with roughly 330 ng genomic DNA, equivalent to approximately 33,000 T cell genomes. Ten immunoSEQ deep assay plates were used to sequence the unsorted PBMC genomic DNA. Purified libraries were measured with a Qubit 3.0 fluorometer, size-checked on a Bioanalyzer 2100, and measured again with the KAPA Library Quantification kit. Every immunoSEQ 96-well plate was sequenced on a dedicated single-read 150-cycle Illumina NextSeq 550 flow cell. The published analysis was carried out like this. Because only junctional sequences without quality scores were contained in the immunoSEQ output, filtering matching that applied to full-length reads could not be performed. To assign V/J genes and CDR3, sequences were annotated against IMGT germline references using PyIR, a Python wrapper for IgBLAST v1.9. Reads with weak V/J assignments (E-value above 1e-6), missing CDR3, stop codons, out-of-frame junctions, or ambiguous translated residues were removed. V3J clonotypes were defined by identical inferred V gene, J gene, and CDR3 amino acid sequence. Percentage overlap between repertoires was computed as shared unique clonotypes divided by the size of the smaller repertoire. Richness of each repertoire was evaluated using RTK rarefaction, the Chao1 estimator, and Recon v2.1 estimates of unobserved clonotypes. TCRdb mirrors the immuneACCESS table, restricted to in-frame sequences. Some clones are absent from its copies; in checked studies, under half trace to an unresolved V gene, and the reason for the others is unknown. V and J calls and clone size are copied from that table; D and trimming were computed from the DNA. The sample table holds more than 450,000 clones, of which around 74% were seen once. The ten largest clones add up to 10% to 15% of the sample.

The receptor chain draws on TRBV7-3 and TRBJ1-2; the central 10 bases match TRBD1. This clonotype was obtained from a woman aged 40 to 50 in good health. Some clones in this sample may be carry-over from other donors' samples. Material for sequencing was PBMCs. The CDR3 loop reads CASSLVGQGDGYTF. The sequenced DNA: TGTGCCAGCAGCTTAGTAGGACAGGGGGATGGCTACACCTTC. The CDR3, completed at both ends by the reference TRBV7-3 and TRBJ1-2 genes, gives the full variable domain GAGVSQTPSNKVTEKGKYVELRCDPISGHTALYWYRQSLGQGPEFLIYFQGTGAADDSGLPNDRFFAVRPEGSVSTLKIQRTERGDSAVYLCASSLVGQGDGYTFGSGTRLTVV.